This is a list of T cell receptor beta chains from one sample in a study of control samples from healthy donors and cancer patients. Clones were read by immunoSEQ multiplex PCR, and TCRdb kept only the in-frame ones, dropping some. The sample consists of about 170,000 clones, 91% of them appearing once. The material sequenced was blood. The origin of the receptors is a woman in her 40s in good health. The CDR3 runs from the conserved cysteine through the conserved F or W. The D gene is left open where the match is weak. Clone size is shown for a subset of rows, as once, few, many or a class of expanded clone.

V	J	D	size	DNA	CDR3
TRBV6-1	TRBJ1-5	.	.	TGTGCCAGCAGTGACGACAGTTATAGCAATCAGCCCCAGCATTTT	CASSDDSYSNQPQHF
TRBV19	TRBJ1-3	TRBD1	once	TGTGCCACCGGGGACAGGTCCTCTGGAAACACCATATATTTT	CATGDRSSGNTIYF
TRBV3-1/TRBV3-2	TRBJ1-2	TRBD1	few	TGTGCCAGCAGCCAAGGGACAGGTATTGGATATGGCTACACCTTC	CASSQGTGIGYGYTF
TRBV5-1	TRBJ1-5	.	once	TGCGCCAGCAGCGTTGAAATCGGGCAGCCCCAGCATTTT	CASSVEIGQPQHF
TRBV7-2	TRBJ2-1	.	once	TGTGCCAGCAGCCACATCCCCTACAATGAGCAGTTCTTC	CASSHIPYNEQFF
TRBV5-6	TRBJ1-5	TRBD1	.	TGTGCCAGCAGCTCGACAGGGTACGGTCAGCCCCAGCATTTT	CASSSTGYGQPQHF
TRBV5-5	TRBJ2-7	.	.	TGTGCCAGCAGCTTGGGGGATCTCTACGAGCAGTACTTC	CASSLGDLYEQYF
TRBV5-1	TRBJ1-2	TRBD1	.	TGCGCCAGCAGCTTGGGACAGGGGGCCTACAATGGCTACACCTTC	CASSLGQGAYNGYTF
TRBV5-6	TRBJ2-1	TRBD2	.	TGTGCCAGCAGCCTTTCGGGACTAGCGGTTATAAGCTCCTACAATGAGCAGTTCTTC	CASSLSGLAVISSYNEQFF
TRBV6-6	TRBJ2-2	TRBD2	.	TGTGCCGGGAGGGGTGAGGGGTCCGGGGAGCTGTTTTTT	CAGRGEGSGELFF
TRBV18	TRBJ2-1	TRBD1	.	TGTGCCAGCTCAGTCCCGGGACAGGGCTCCTACAATGAGCAGTTCTTC	CASSVPGQGSYNEQFF
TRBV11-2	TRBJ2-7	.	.	TGTGCCAGCAGCTTAGGCCCAGGGACTTACGAGCAGTACTTC	CASSLGPGTYEQYF
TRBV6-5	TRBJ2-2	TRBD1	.	TGTGCCAGCAGTCTAGACAGGGGGCGGTTCCGGGAGCTGTTTTTT	CASSLDRGRFRELFF
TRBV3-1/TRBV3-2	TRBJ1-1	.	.	TGTGCCAGCAGCTGGACAGAATTGAACACTGAAGCTTTCTTT	CASSWTELNTEAFF
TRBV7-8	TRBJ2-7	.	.	TGTGCCAGCAGCTTAGTTTCTCTCGAGCAGTACTTC	CASSLVSLEQYF
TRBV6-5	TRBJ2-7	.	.	TGTGCCAGCATAAGGAGCGGAGGCTCCTACGAGCAGTACTTC	CASIRSGGSYEQYF
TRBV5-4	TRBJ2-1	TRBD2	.	TGTGCCAGCAGTTCCAGCGGGGGGGCCAAAAATGAGCAGTTCTTC	CASSSSGGAKNEQFF
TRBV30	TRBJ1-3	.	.	TGTGCCTTTAAAAGACCGCCTTACACCATATATTTT	CAFKRPPYTIYF
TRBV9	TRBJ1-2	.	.	TGTGCCAGCAGCGTAGACAGTTCCATTAACTATGGCTACACCTTC	CASSVDSSINYGYTF
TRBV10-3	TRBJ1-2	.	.	TGTGCCATCAGTGAGGCGGACGCTAACTATGGCTACACCTTC	CAISEADANYGYTF
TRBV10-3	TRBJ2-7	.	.	TGTGCCATCAGTGAGGAACTCCTTGGTGGGGGGTTTTACGAGCAGTACTTC	CAISEELLGGGFYEQYF
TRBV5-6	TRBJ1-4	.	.	TGTGCCAGCAGCTTGGAGGGCAGGGGCCAACTTAATGAAAAACTGTTTTTT	CASSLEGRGQLNEKLFF
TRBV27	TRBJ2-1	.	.	TGTGCCAGCAGTTCCACCTCTGTTGCCATTGAGCAGTTCTTC	CASSSTSVAIEQFF
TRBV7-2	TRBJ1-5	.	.	TGTGCCAGCAGCCCAGCGGCTTTGTTACAGCCCCAGCATTTT	CASSPAALLQPQHF
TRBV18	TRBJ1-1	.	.	TGTGCCAGCTCCCCCGGGTCCTTTCGAGTAGAAGCTTTCTTT	CASSPGSFRVEAFF
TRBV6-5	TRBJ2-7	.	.	TGTGCCAGCAGTTACTCCCGGGCTATTGGTACCTACGAGCAGTACTTC	CASSYSRAIGTYEQYF
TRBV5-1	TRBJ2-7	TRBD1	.	TGCGCCAGCAGCTTGGCCCAGGAGACAGGGTCCTACGAGCAGTACTTC	CASSLAQETGSYEQYF
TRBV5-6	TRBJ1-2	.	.	TGTGCCAGCAGCTTGGACCCAAATAGAGGGAACTATGGCTACACCTTC	CASSLDPNRGNYGYTF
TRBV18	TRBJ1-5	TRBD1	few	TGTGCCAGCTCACCACTGGGACAGGGTTCGGGCCAGCCCCAGCATTTT	CASSPLGQGSGQPQHF
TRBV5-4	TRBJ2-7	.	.	TGTGCCAGCAGCTTTACACAGGGCCGCGAGCAGTACTTC	CASSFTQGREQYF
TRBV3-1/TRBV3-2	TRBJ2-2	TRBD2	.	TGTGCCAGCAGCCAACCTCGGCTAGCGGGGGGGATGGTCGGGGAGCTGTTTTTT	CASSQPRLAGGMVGELFF
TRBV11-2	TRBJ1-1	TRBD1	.	TGTGCCAGCAGCCATCCGGGACAGGGGGCGTACACTGAAGCTTTCTTT	CASSHPGQGAYTEAFF
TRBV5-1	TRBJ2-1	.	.	TGCGCCAGCAGCTTACGGTCGGAGGTTTACAATGAGCAGTTCTTC	CASSLRSEVYNEQFF
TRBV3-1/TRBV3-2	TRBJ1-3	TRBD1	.	TGTGCCAGCAGCCAAACGGGGGACAGTCGAAACACCATATATTTT	CASSQTGDSRNTIYF
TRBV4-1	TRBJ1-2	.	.	TGCGCCAGCAGCCATTTGGGACACATCTATGGCTACACCTTC	CASSHLGHIYGYTF
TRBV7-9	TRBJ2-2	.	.	TGTGCCAGCAGCGGAACCGGGACCTACACCGGGGAGCTGTTTTTT	CASSGTGTYTGELFF
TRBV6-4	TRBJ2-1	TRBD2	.	TGTGCCAGCAGTGAAAATAGCGGGGGGGCCAATGAGCAGTTCTTC	CASSENSGGANEQFF
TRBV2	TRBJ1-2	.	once	TGTGCCAGCAGTGAAGCGCTACATACTACTCGGTGGTATGGCTACACCTTC	CASSEALHTTRWYGYTF
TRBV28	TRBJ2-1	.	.	TGTGCCAGCAGGCAAAACAGTGAGCAGTTCTTC	CASRQNSEQFF
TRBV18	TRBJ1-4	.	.	TGTGCCAGCTCACCGGAGCCTGGACTTGGACTGTTTTTT	CASSPEPGLGLFF
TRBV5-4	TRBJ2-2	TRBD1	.	TGTGCCAGCAGTACGAGACAGGGCAACACCGGGGAGCTGTTTTTT	CASSTRQGNTGELFF
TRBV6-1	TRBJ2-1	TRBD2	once	TGTGCCAGCAGTGACGCTCTAGCGGGATGGGGGAATGAGCAGTTCTTC	CASSDALAGWGNEQFF
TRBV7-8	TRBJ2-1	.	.	TGTGCCAGCAGCGCTCTTGGCCCGGGGGCCGACAATGAGCAGTTCTTC	CASSALGPGADNEQFF
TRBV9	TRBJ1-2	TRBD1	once	TGTGCCAGCAGCGCAGGGGGCTTGGGATATGGCTACACCTTC	CASSAGGLGYGYTF
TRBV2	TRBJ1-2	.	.	TGTGCCAGTCGGGGCCAGGGCGGACGCGGCTACACCTTC	CASRGQGGRGYTF
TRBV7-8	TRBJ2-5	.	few	TGTGCCAGCAGCTTAGCGGGGTCACTGAGGGAGACCCAGTACTTC	CASSLAGSLRETQYF
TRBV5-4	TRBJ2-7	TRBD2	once	TGTGCCAGCAGCGTAGCGGGACCCCCAGGGTCGGAGCAGTACTTC	CASSVAGPPGSEQYF
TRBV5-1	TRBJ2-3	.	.	TGCGCCAGCAGCTTGGGGACAGAGATGGATACGCAGTATTTT	CASSLGTEMDTQYF
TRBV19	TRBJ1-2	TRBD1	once	TGTGCCAGTAGTATTTCAGGGGGTCTCTATGGCTACACCTTC	CASSISGGLYGYTF
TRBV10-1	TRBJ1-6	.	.	TGCGCCAGCAGAGGGGACGGAATCAATTCACCCCTCCACTTT	CASRGDGINSPLHF
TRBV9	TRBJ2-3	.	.	TGTGCCAGCAGCGTAGAAGGCGGCCTCGGGGGAGATACGCAGTATTTT	CASSVEGGLGGDTQYF
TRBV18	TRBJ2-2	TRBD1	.	TGTGCCAGCTCACCAACTTCCCAGGGGGCCTACACCGGGGAGCTGTTTTTT	CASSPTSQGAYTGELFF
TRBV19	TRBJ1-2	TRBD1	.	TGTGCCAGTAGTATTGAGGACAGGGCGAATCACTATGGCTACACCTTC	CASSIEDRANHYGYTF
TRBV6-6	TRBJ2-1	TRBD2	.	TGTGCCAGCAAAGCGGGGACGACCCACTCCTACAATGAGCAGTTCTTC	CASKAGTTHSYNEQFF
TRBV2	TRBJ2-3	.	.	TGTGCCAGCAGGCAGGGTGCTCTGGGCACAGATACGCAGTATTTT	CASRQGALGTDTQYF
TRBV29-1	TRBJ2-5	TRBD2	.	TGCAGCGTTTCGTGGACTAGCGGGGGGGAGACCCAGTACTTC	CSVSWTSGGETQYF
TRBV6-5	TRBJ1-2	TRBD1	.	TGTGCCAGCAGTCTAGGGACAGGGAGGTATGGCTACACCTTC	CASSLGTGRYGYTF